This T cell receptor (beta chain) was captured by sequencing in a study of response to subunit inactivated influenza vaccine. Study-wide results and caveats: Each seasonal influenza vaccination, the authors suggested, recruits few new T cells.

Via MiXCR, TCRdb re-called the RT-PCR reads, giving one row per CDR3 protein. Of 500,000 to 600,000 distinct CDR3 sequences listed, roughly 12% are singletons. This clonotype was counted between two and nine times. The target antigen is unknown. Trimming stripped 3 bases from V and 10 bases from J, with 9 bases between. Per germline, CDR1 MNHEY and CDR2 SVGEGT. The CDR3 spans 12 residues. This rearrangement joins TRBV6-2 or TRBV6-3 to TRBJ1-4; D unclear. This receptor was identified in a man over 45 who received an inactivated influenza vaccine. The material sequenced was PBMCs from blood, taken on the day of vaccination. As DNA, the CDR3 is TGTGCCAGCAGTTATCGAAACGGAAAACTGTTTTTT. The encoded protein is CASSYRNGKLFF.